This paragraph reports one T cell receptor beta chain. Its antigen is unidentified. This CDR3 is built from 14 residues. Germline CDR1 reads LGHNA; CDR2 reads YSLEER. TCRdb reworked the 5' RACE reads into one entry per CDR3 protein, no DNA. This specimen shows around 450,000 distinct CDR3 sequences; the ten leading clones hold 2% to 3%. The data belong to a study of monozygotic twins with inflammatory bowel disease. Findings and caveats of the study: Findings did not support one strong IBD-associated signal or clonotype.

The rearrangement links TRBV4-3 to TRBJ1-1; the TRBD1 assignment by TCRdb is unverifiable without DNA. Sample: blood. This sequence originates from a human donor with ulcerative colitis or Crohn's disease, or a healthy co-twin of an affected twin (not recorded which). CDR3 amino acids: CASSPEGANTEAFF.